This entry lists 24 T cell receptor beta chains sequenced from one sample in a study of cytomegalovirus exposure and HLA in healthy donors. 13 Jbeta primers and 60 Vbeta primers were used for the PCR. Profiled with immunoSEQ multiplex PCR; TCRdb holds only in-frame clones, not every one. The sample consists of 90,000 to 140,000 clones, under 85% of them appearing once. The sample taken for sequencing was PBMCs. The receptors were gathered from a man aged 18 to 35 in good health and CMV-seronegative.

The gene calls are TRBV14 and TRBJ2-7, with TRBD1 identical over 7 bases. Germline V gene data show CDR1 as SGHDN and CDR2 as FVKESK. CDR3 length: 16 amino acids. J gave up 2 bases and V 4 bases, and 11 bases lay outside the gene matches. The CDR3: CASSPLRGQDPYEQYF. The DNA of the CDR3 is TGTGCCAGCAGCCCGCTTAGGGGGCAGGACCCCTACGAGCAGTACTTC.

The J gene is TRBJ2-1, the V gene TRBV11-3; D not resolved. The CDR3 is made up of 14 amino acids. The germline V gene encodes CDR1 SGHNT and CDR2 YENEEA. V lost 1 base, J lost 7 bases, and 11 bases lay in between. The CDR3, as DNA: TGTGCCAGCAGCTTAGGAACCCCCGCGAATGAGCAGTTCTTC. It yields the protein CASSLGTPANEQFF.

This sequence joins TRBV30 and TRBJ2-1; the D is unclear. CDR1 is GTSNPN, CDR2 SVGIG, per germline (reference sequence). This CDR3 region has 12 residues. Trimming removed 0 bases from V and 4 bases from J, with 4 bases in between. The CDR3 here is CAWSVRYNEQFF. CDR3 DNA: TGTGCCTGGAGTGTTCGTTACAATGAGCAGTTCTTC.

The rearrangement links TRBV7-2 to TRBJ2-1, with 9 bases matching TRBD2. Germline lookup yields CDR1 SGHTA and CDR2 FQGNSA. With 3 bases clipped from V and 10 bases from J, the junction kept 4 bases outside the gene matches. CDR3 length: 13 amino acids. In nucleotides, the CDR3 is TGTGCCAGCAGCTTCGGACTAGCGCGGGAGCAGTTCTTC. It yields the protein CASSFGLAREQFF.

The gene calls are TRBV29-1 and TRBJ2-1, with 8 bases matching TRBD2. V lost 7 bases, J lost 8 bases, and 7 bases stayed unmatched. The CDR3 runs to 12 residues. Germline CDR1 SQVTM, CDR2 ANQGSEA. CDR3 coding DNA: TGCAGCGGACAGCGGGAGTACGATGAGCAGTTCTTC. The encoded protein is CSGQREYDEQFF.

This chain joins TRBV5-1 and TRBJ2-6, with D perhaps TRBD1 (5 bases). V was shortened by 3 bases and J by 0 bases, with 10 bases between the two germline ends. The CDR3 has 16 amino acids. Germline CDR1 is SGHRS and CDR2 is YFSETQ. This CDR3 reads CASSSTGFSGANVLTF. As DNA, the CDR3 is TGCGCCAGCAGCTCTACAGGATTCTCTGGGGCCAACGTCCTGACTTTC.

V usage is TRBV7-3 and J usage is TRBJ1-1, with 7 nucleotides matching TRBD1. This CDR3 is 16 amino acids long. Germline V CDR1 and CDR2: SGHTA, FQGTGA. The V segment lost 5 bases and the J segment 0 bases; nucleotides outside the gene matches: 9. CDR3 amino acids: CASSTFGTGVNTEAFF. DNA of the CDR3: TGTGCCAGCAGCACCTTTGGTACAGGGGTGAACACTGAAGCTTTCTTT.

The rearrangement uses TRBV7-6 and TRBJ2-2; TRBD2 matches at 7 bases. V shed 1 base and J 2 bases; nucleotides not matched to a gene: 4. CDR3 length: 16 amino acids. The germline V gene encodes CDR1 SGHVS and CDR2 FNYEAQ. CDR3 bases: TGTGCCAGCAGCTTAGACCTAGCGGTAAACACCGGGGAGCTGTTTTTT. Encoded protein: CASSLDLAVNTGELFF.

The rearrangement uses TRBV9 and TRBJ1-3; 9 nucleotides line up with TRBD1. CDR3 length: 15 residues. The J segment lost 5 bases and the V segment lost 2 bases, leaving 5 bases of the junction unmatched. Germline loops: CDR1 SGDLS, CDR2 YYNGEE. The CDR3 sequence is CASSVGQGLRNTIYF. The DNA for the CDR3 is TGTGCCAGCAGCGTCGGACAGGGGCTTAGAAACACCATATATTTT.

This clone was observed a handful of times. The chain links TRBV7-2 to TRBJ2-7, with D unresolved. The CDR3 runs to 16 residues. V lost 0 bases and J 6 bases, leaving 18 bases between the germline ends. CDR1 SGHTA and CDR2 FQGNSA come from the germline V gene. The CDR3 here is CASSLAFDSQSSEQYF. CDR3 DNA: TGTGCCAGCAGCTTAGCTTTCGACTCCCAAAGTTCCGAGCAGTACTTC.

The rearrangement uses TRBV7-3 and TRBJ2-1, with TRBD1 identical over 7 bases. V was clipped by 5 bases and J by 5 bases; unmatched bases: 6. The germline V gene has CDR1 SGHTA and CDR2 FQGTGA. This CDR3 is built from 14 residues. The CDR3 loop is CASSRQGINNEQFF. In DNA, the CDR3 is TGTGCCAGCAGCCGACAGGGTATCAACAATGAGCAGTTCTTC. The variable domain in full, completed from reference TRBV7-3 and TRBJ2-1, reads GAGVSQTPSNKVTEKGKYVELRCDPISGHTALYWYRQSLGQGPEFLIYFQGTGAADDSGLPNDRFFAVRPEGSVSTLKIQRTERGDSAVYLCASSRQGINNEQFFGPGTRLTVL.

The chain carries TRBV6-1 and TRBJ2-1; possibly TRBD2 for D (7 bases). The germline V gene has CDR1 MNHNS and CDR2 SASEGT. Trimming took 7 bases from V and 5 from J, leaving 15 bases between them. CDR3 length equals 14 residues. CDR3 loop: CASIPGRGNNEQFF. CDR3 in DNA: TGTGCCAGCATCCCGGGGAGGGGGAACAATGAGCAGTTCTTC.

This clone was counted a few times. The chain uses TRBV6-1 and TRBJ1-4; 8 bases are shared with TRBD1. Losses at the gene ends were 10 bases for V and 7 bases for J; bases not matched to a gene: 5. CDR1 and CDR2 (germline): MNHNS, SASEGT. The CDR3 extends over 12 amino acids. For the CDR3, the DNA is TGTGCCATCGGACAGGGAAGTGAAAAACTGTTTTTT. This sequence encodes CAIGQGSEKLFF.

The chain uses TRBV19 and TRBJ2-7; TRBD1 agrees at 7 bases. Germline CDR1 and CDR2: LNHDA and SQIVND (reference sequence). The CDR3 length is 13 residues. After removal of 6 bases from V and 3 bases from J, the junction contained 5 bases not matched to a gene. CDR3 amino acids: CASSPTGIYEQYF. CDR3 DNA: TGTGCCAGTAGCCCGACAGGGATCTACGAGCAGTACTTC.

This chain links TRBV23-1 with TRBJ2-2; 7 bases match TRBD1. TRBV23-1 is flagged as an ORF with uncertain function. The CDR3 has 13 residues. With 10 bases clipped from V and 6 bases from J, the junction kept 8 bases outside the gene matches. The CDR3 DNA is TGCGCCAAAAAGGACAGGTGGGCCGGGGAGCTGTTTTTT. Amino acid sequence: CAKKDRWAGELFF.

The rearrangement uses TRBV7-2 and TRBJ2-7, with a weak D call TRBD1 (6 bases). Per germline, CDR1 SGHTA and CDR2 FQGNSA. Trimming removed 5 bases at V and 6 bases at J, with 14 bases between. The CDR3 has 13 residues. CDR3 sequence: CASSASQGLEQYF. CDR3 in DNA: TGTGCCAGCAGCGCCTCTCAGGGGCTCGAGCAGTACTTC.

This clone occurred a few times. The gene calls are TRBV6-5 and TRBJ1-1, with 10 bases that match TRBD1. Unmatched junction bases numbered 5, after V lost 2 bases and J lost 5 bases. Germline CDR1 and CDR2: MNHEY and SVGAGI. The CDR3 covers 15 residues. For the CDR3, the DNA is TGTGCCAGCAGTTACCCGGGACAGGGGAAAACTGAAGCTTTCTTT. Amino acid sequence: CASSYPGQGKTEAFF.

CDR3 in amino acids: CASSITGTGGEQYF. In DNA form, the CDR3 reads TGTGCCAGCAGTATTACCGGGACAGGGGGCGAGCAGTACTTC. The rearrangement uses TRBV2 and TRBJ2-7; 11 bases line up with TRBD1. Germline-derived CDR1 and CDR2 are SNHLY and FYNNEI. With V trimmed by 5 bases and J by 6 bases, 6 bases remained unmatched. The CDR3 runs 14 residues.

This chain connects TRBV5-5 to TRBJ2-2, with 8 bases fitting TRBD2. Trimming took 3 bases from V and 3 from J; bases not matched to a gene: 7. Germline-derived CDR1 and CDR2 are SGHKS and YYEKEE (reference sequence). The CDR3 sequence is 16 residues long. The CDR3 reads CASSSRTSSYTGELFF. CDR3 in DNA: TGTGCCAGCAGCTCAAGGACTAGCAGCTACACCGGGGAGCTGTTTTTT.

This chain links TRBV28 with TRBJ1-2; D is undetermined. V was shortened by 4 bases and J by 8 bases, with 14 bases between the two germline ends. CDR3 length: 13 residues. Germline loops: CDR1 MDHEN, CDR2 SYDVKM. The CDR3 sequence: CASSSGREQGYTF. DNA for the CDR3: TGTGCCAGCAGTTCCGGACGGGAGCAAGGCTACACCTTC.

This chain links TRBV28 with TRBJ1-1; no clear D. V dropped 6 bases and J dropped 2 bases, with 10 bases sitting between them. Per the germline V gene, CDR1 is MDHEN and CDR2 is SYDVKM. CDR3 length: 13 residues. As DNA, the CDR3 is TGTGCCAGCAGCCCGCTGAGCAACACTGAAGCTTTCTTT. Translating it yields CASSPLSNTEAFF.

The V and J genes are TRBV5-6 and TRBJ1-2, with D unresolved. Germline V gene lookup returns CDR1 SGHDT and CDR2 YYEEEE. V lost 4 bases, J lost 8 bases, and 21 bases lay in between. CDR3 size: 15 residues. In DNA form, the CDR3 reads TGTGCCAGCAGCCCGCGTGACTCCTTCCTCTGGGGCTACACCTTC. This codes for CASSPRDSFLWGYTF.

Points on this clone: Other nucleotide sequences from this sample produce the same CDR3. The CDR3 DNA reads as TGTGCCAGTAGTATAAAGTGGGACACAGAGCAGTACTTC. Its protein product is CASSIKWDTEQYF. The chain couples TRBV19 to TRBJ2-7; the D gene is possibly TRBD1 (6 bases). This CDR3 spans 13 amino acids. Germline V gene lookup returns CDR1 LNHDA and CDR2 SQIVND (reference sequence). The germline V and J ends were trimmed by 2 bases and 7 bases, with 12 bases remaining between them.

Worth noting for this clone: One end of the junction varies from germline; a read error may be responsible. The chain joins TRBV7-9 to TRBJ2-2, with D possibly being TRBD1 (6 bases). The CDR3 totals 16 residues. Germline lookup yields CDR1 SEHNR and CDR2 FQNEAQ (reference sequence). The chain's CDR3 is CSSSLGTSSNTGELFF. In DNA, the CDR3 is TGTTCCAGCAGCTTAGGGACATCCAGTAACACCGGGGAGCTGTTTTTT.